The 5 T cell receptor beta chains below come from one sample, sequenced in a study of blood T cells in healthy people across ages. Together with a sample-barcoded 5' primer, a J-beta primer mix was included in a second PCR lasting about 6 to 12 cycles. Each CDR3 protein gets one entry after TCRdb re-called the 5' RACE reads with MiXCR. The sample contains fewer than 650,000 distinct CDR3 sequences, about 26% of which appear only once. These data were also reused for a study on T cells of mothers and their children.

What was sequenced was blood. The receptor source for this set is a boy between 2 and 10 years old in good health.

The chain links TRBV6-5 to TRBJ2-7; perhaps TRBD2 as D (5 bases). The germline V gene encodes CDR1 MNHEY and CDR2 SVGAGI. The CDR3 sequence is 13 residues long. The V end was cut by 5 bases, the J end by 3 bases, with 11 bases between. CDR3 region: CASSPREGYEQYF. Written as DNA, the CDR3 is TGTGCCAGCAGTCCCCGAGAGGGCTACGAGCAGTACTTC.

The chain joins TRBV5-1 to TRBJ2-1, with 8 bases fitting TRBD1. The J call may be faulty, since TRBJ2-7 better matches the DNA end. Germline CDR1 is SGHRS and CDR2 is YFSETQ. This CDR3 has 18 amino acids. CDR3 sequence reads: CASSFYTGQGILSHEQYF. The DNA of the CDR3 is TGCGCCAGCAGCTTCTACACCGGACAGGGAATTCTATCCCACGAGCAGTACTTC.

This chain uses TRBV7-9 with TRBJ2-5, with a possible D match to TRBD2 (7 bases). Germline assignment: CDR1 SEHNR and CDR2 FQNEAQ (reference sequence). V gave up 7 bases and J gave up 1 base, with 10 bases separating them. This CDR3 has 13 amino acids. The CDR3 DNA reads as TGTGCCAGCACCCGGGGGGCCCAAGAGACCCAGTACTTC. This gives the protein CASTRGAQETQYF.

On this clonotype: Germline and junction disagree at one end, which may indicate a read error. The rearrangement joins TRBV6-6 to TRBJ2-1, with 9 bases matching TRBD2. The CDR3 sequence is 14 residues long. From germline, CDR1 is MNHNY and CDR2 SVGAGI (reference sequence). CDR3 bases: TGTACCAGCAGTCCGGGACTAGCCGGCAATGAGCAGTTCTTC. It is translated as CTSSPGLAGNEQFF.

In this sample, this clonotype turned up a few times. The CDR3 reads CASSLALAGGPLGEQYF. Here the CDR3 DNA reads TGTGCCAGCAGCTTAGCGCTAGCGGGAGGCCCCCTTGGGGAGCAGTACTTC. V gene TRBV7-8 combines with J gene TRBJ2-7; TRBD2 aligns across 11 bases. The CDR3 extends over 17 amino acids. The germline CDR1 and CDR2 sequences are SGHVS and FQNEAQ. V lost 0 bases to trimming and J lost 7 bases; unmatched junction nucleotides: 11.